Listed below are T cell receptor beta chains from one sample, sequenced in a study of blood T cell repertoires in COVID-19. The method was immunoSEQ multiplex PCR; TCRdb's version includes in-frame clones alone and lacks a portion of them. The sample records some 29,000 clones, 80% to 90% being singletons. Sequenced material: peripheral blood. The receptors derive from a woman aged 80 or over with COVID-19, enrolled during active disease. Each CDR3 is given with its conserved first and last residue. The D gene is left open where the match is weak. Part of the rows lack a size; the others show once, few, many or a class for expanded clones.

TRBV2,TRBJ1-5,NA,TRBD1,TGTGCCAGCAAAGGGACAGGTAATCAGCCCCAGCATTTT,CASKGTGNQPQHF
TRBV3-1/TRBV3-2,TRBJ1-4,NA,NA,TGTGCCAGCAGCCAAGTCAGGAATGAAAAACTGTTTTTT,CASSQVRNEKLFF
TRBV2,TRBJ1-2,once,NA,TGTGCCAGCAGTGTAGACAGGACTTCTGATGGCTACACCTTC,CASSVDRTSDGYTF
TRBV2,TRBJ1-1,NA,NA,TGTGCCAGCAGTGGACAGCCCATGAACACTGAAGCTTTCTTT,CASSGQPMNTEAFF
TRBV19,TRBJ1-5,NA,NA,TGTGCCAGTAGTATATCCCTACAGGGAAATCAGCCCCAGCATTTT,CASSISLQGNQPQHF
TRBV27,TRBJ2-3,NA,NA,TGTGCCAGCAGTTTCGGACAGTCCATTTTGAACACAGATACGCAGTATTTT,CASSFGQSILNTDTQYF
TRBV7-2,TRBJ1-5,NA,TRBD1,TGTGCCAGCAGCTTGGACGACAGGGCCTATCAGCCCCAGCATTTT,CASSLDDRAYQPQHF
TRBV6-5,TRBJ2-7,NA,NA,TGTGCCAGCAGTTACCCCGTCCGGGGAACCTACGAGCAGTACTTC,CASSYPVRGTYEQYF
TRBV5-6,TRBJ1-2,NA,NA,TGTGCCAGCAGCTTGGTCGGGGATGGCGGCTACACCTTC,CASSLVGDGGYTF
TRBV19,TRBJ1-2,NA,NA,TGTGCCAGTAATGGGCAGGGCTATGGCTACACCTTC,CASNGQGYGYTF
TRBV25-1,TRBJ1-6,NA,TRBD1,TGTGCCAGCAGGTATTCAGACAGGGCAAGATCACCCCTCCACTTT,CASRYSDRARSPLHF
TRBV6-5,TRBJ2-1,NA,TRBD2,TGTGCCAGCAGTTACGGGGGAGCGGGGTACAATGAGCAGTTCTTC,CASSYGGAGYNEQFF
TRBV5-1,TRBJ2-1,NA,TRBD2,TGCGCCAGCATAGGCGGGGGGGCCGGGAATGAGCAGTTCTTC,CASIGGGAGNEQFF
TRBV15,TRBJ2-1,NA,TRBD2,TGTGCCACCAGCAGAGGGGGACTAGCGGTTAACAATGAGCAGTTCTTC,CATSRGGLAVNNEQFF
TRBV5-1,TRBJ1-1,once,NA,TGCGCCAGCAGTGACAATTCGGACACTGAAGCTTTCTTT,CASSDNSDTEAFF
TRBV6-5,TRBJ1-5,NA,NA,TGTGCCAGCGGCACCGGACAGTTTAGCAATCAGCCCCAGCATTTT,CASGTGQFSNQPQHF
TRBV30,TRBJ1-6,NA,NA,TGTGCCTGGAGTGTACAAGGGGTTTCACCCCTCCACTTT,CAWSVQGVSPLHF
TRBV12-5,TRBJ1-2,many,TRBD1,TGTGCTAGTGGTCCCGGACAGGCCGTCGGGGGCTACACCTTC,CASGPGQAVGGYTF
TRBV5-1,TRBJ2-7,NA,TRBD1,TGCGCCAGCAGCTTTGGGACAGGATACTACGAGCAGTACTTC,CASSFGTGYYEQYF
TRBV4-2,TRBJ2-5,once,NA,TGTGCCAGCAGCCAGGTAGCGGCAAACCAAGAGACCCAGTACTTC,CASSQVAANQETQYF
TRBV7-9,TRBJ1-4,NA,TRBD1,TGTGCCAGCAGCTCGGGTACACAGGGGAGAGCAACTAATGAAAAACTGTTTTTT,CASSSGTQGRATNEKLFF
TRBV6-4,TRBJ1-4,NA,TRBD1,TGTGCCAGCAGTGAAAACAGGGGAGAAAAACTGTTTTTT,CASSENRGEKLFF
TRBV11-2,TRBJ1-4,NA,NA,TGTGCCAGCAGGACCTGGCAGGGGAGTGAAAAACTGTTTTTT,CASRTWQGSEKLFF
TRBV18,TRBJ2-2,NA,TRBD1,TGTGCCAGCTCACCAATGAGGACAGGGGTCAACACCGGGGAGCTGTTTTTT,CASSPMRTGVNTGELFF
TRBV2,TRBJ1-3,NA,NA,TGTGCCAGCAGTGGTGGACACAGCTCTGGAAACACCATATATTTT,CASSGGHSSGNTIYF
TRBV4-1,TRBJ2-1,NA,NA,TGCGCCAGCAGCTCGGGGCCAGGGAGGTCCTCTGAGCAGTTCTTC,CASSSGPGRSSEQFF
TRBV5-1,TRBJ2-5,NA,TRBD1,TGCGCCAGCAGCTCGGACAGGGTTGAGACCCAGTACTTC,CASSSDRVETQYF
TRBV19,TRBJ1-3,NA,NA,TGTGCCAGTAGGGGGCTGAAAGGAAACACCATATATTTT,CASRGLKGNTIYF
TRBV18,TRBJ1-1,NA,NA,TGTGCCAGCTCACCACCGCCCAAAAGGGGGGGGAACACTGAAGCTTTCTTT,CASSPPPKRGGNTEAFF
TRBV19,TRBJ2-2,NA,TRBD1,TGTGCCAGTAGGGTCCCTTTCCGGGACAGGGGTCCGTCCGGGGAGCTGTTTTTT,CASRVPFRDRGPSGELFF
TRBV12-5,TRBJ1-1,NA,NA,TGTGCTAGTGGCCGAACAGGAAGGGAGGGGGTCACTGAAGCTTTCTTT,CASGRTGREGVTEAFF
TRBV5-6,TRBJ1-3,NA,NA,TGTGCCAGCACCTACGCCGGGTTAAACTCTGGAAACACCATATATTTT,CASTYAGLNSGNTIYF
TRBV6-1,TRBJ1-1,NA,NA,TGTGCCAGCAGTGAAGCGTTAGAGTGGGCAGGGAGGTGGAGGAACACTGAAGCTTTCTTT,CASSEALEWAGRWRNTEAFF